The source of this T cell receptor beta chain is a study of T cell responses to AZD1222 COVID-19 vaccine. Whole-study results and caveats: Spike-specific TCR depth and breadth grew after two AZD1222 doses. None of the repertoires were sampled until the peak T cell response had passed.

V was shortened by 2 bases and J by 5 bases, with 6 bases between the two germline ends. The CDR3 extends over 12 amino acids. Looked up from germline, CDR1 is SGHTA and CDR2 is FQGNSA. Libraries were prepared by immunoSEQ multiplex PCR; TCRdb keeps only in-frame clonotypes and omits some of them. The table records around 130,000 clones, 94% of them present only once. As concerns this clone: Its antigen is unknown.

This TCR derives from an adult in good health. The input for sequencing was peripheral blood, taken on day 0 of AZD1222 vaccination. The chain combines TRBV7-2 with TRBJ2-5; D not certain. This CDR3 is CASSLLSETQYF. DNA of the CDR3: TGTGCCAGCAGCTTATTATCGGAGACCCAGTACTTC. Together with reference TRBV7-2 and TRBJ2-5, the CDR3 gives the full variable domain: GAGVSQSPSNKVTEKGKDVELRCDPISGHTALYWYRQSLGQGLEFLIYFQGNSAPDKSGLPSDRFSAERTGGSVSTLTIQRTQQEDSAVYLCASSLLSETQYFGPGTRLLVL.